One and the same sample provided the 4 T cell receptor beta chains below, sequenced in a study of T cells in Graves' hyperthyroidism and ophthalmopathy. RNA transcripts provided the source from which TCR beta CDR3 regions were amplified. In the first-round RT-PCR of the TCR CDR3, the HTBI primer set was used. TCRdb recomputed calls from the multiplex PCR reads with MiXCR, one row per CDR3 protein. The sample contains fewer than 450,000 distinct CDR3 sequences, roughly 17% of which appear only once. The sample comprised blood. Receptor source: a woman between 25 and 40 years old with Graves' hyperthyroidism that later progressed to Graves' ophthalmopathy.

In regard to this clonotype: This may stem from a read error, because a much larger clone lies one nucleotide away. The chain couples TRBV14 to TRBJ2-2; D might be TRBD1 (5 bases). Trimming took off 3 bases at V and 7 bases at J, with 18 bases between the two ends. The CDR3 spans 16 residues. Germline values: CDR1 SGHDN, CDR2 FVKESK. CDR3 sequence reads: CASSHLGRQVSGELFF. The CDR3 DNA is TGTGCCAGCAGCCACTTGGGGCGGCAAGTAAGCGGGGAGCTGTTTTTT.

This clonotype has at least ten counts. CDR3 bases: TGTTCGTCGAGGACAGGGAGAGGGTATAGCAATCAGCCCCAGCATTTT. The encoded protein is CSSRTGRGYSNQPQHF. The rearrangement links TRBV6-1 to TRBJ1-5, with TRBD1 identical over 8 bases. Germline V CDR1 and CDR2: MNHNS, SASEGT. The CDR3 covers 16 residues.

The sample holds many counts of this clonotype. CDR3 in DNA: TGTGCCAGCAGTGAACGACACAGGGAACAAGAGACCCAGTACTTC. It translates to CASSERHREQETQYF. This chain joins TRBV6-1 and TRBJ2-5, with a tentative D call TRBD1 (6 bases). V lost 2 bases, J lost 2 bases, and 12 bases lay in between. The CDR3 is 15 amino acids. Per germline, CDR1 MNHNS and CDR2 SASEGT.

This clonotype was detected ten times or more. This sequence joins TRBV7-9 and TRBJ2-2; no firm D call. This CDR3 comprises 13 residues. CDR1 is SEHNR, CDR2 FQNEAQ, per germline (reference sequence). Deletions cut 5 bases from V and 3 bases from J, with 7 bases between. The CDR3 loop is CASSAWDTGELFF. In DNA, the CDR3 is TGTGCCAGCAGCGCTTGGGACACCGGGGAGCTGTTTTTT.